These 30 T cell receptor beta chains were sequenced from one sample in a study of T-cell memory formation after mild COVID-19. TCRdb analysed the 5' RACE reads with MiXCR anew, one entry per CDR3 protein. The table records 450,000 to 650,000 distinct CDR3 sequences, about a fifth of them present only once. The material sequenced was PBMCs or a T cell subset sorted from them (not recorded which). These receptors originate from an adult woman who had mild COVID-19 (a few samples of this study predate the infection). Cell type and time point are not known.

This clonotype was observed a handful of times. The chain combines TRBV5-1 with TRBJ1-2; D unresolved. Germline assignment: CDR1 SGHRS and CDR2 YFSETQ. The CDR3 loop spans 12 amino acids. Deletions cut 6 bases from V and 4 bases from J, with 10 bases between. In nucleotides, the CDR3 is TGCGCCAGCAAGGCCACTGGCTATGGCTACACCTTC. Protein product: CASKATGYGYTF.

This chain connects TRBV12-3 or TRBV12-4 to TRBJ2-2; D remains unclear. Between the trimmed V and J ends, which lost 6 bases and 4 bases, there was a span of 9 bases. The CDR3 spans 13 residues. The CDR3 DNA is TGTGCCAGCAGCTCCTTAGGCACCGGGGAGCTGTTTTTT. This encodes CASSSLGTGELFF.

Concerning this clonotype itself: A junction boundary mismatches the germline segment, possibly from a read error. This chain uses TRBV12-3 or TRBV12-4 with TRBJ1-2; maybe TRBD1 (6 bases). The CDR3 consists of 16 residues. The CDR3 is CASSYRVGPVGYGYSF. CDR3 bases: TGTGCCAGCAGTTACAGGGTCGGGCCCGTCGGATATGGCTACTCCTTC.

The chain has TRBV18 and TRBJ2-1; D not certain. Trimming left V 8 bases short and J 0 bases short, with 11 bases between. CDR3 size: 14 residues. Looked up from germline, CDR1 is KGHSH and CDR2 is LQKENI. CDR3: CASERIRSYNEQFF. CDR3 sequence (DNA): TGTGCCAGCGAAAGAATCCGCTCCTACAATGAGCAGTTCTTC.

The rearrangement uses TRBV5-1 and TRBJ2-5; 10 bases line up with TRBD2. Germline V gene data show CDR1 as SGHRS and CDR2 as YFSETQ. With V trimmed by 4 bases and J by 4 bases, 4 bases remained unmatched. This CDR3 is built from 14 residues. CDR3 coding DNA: TGCGCCAGCAGCGTCAGCGGGGGGGGAGAGACCCAGTACTTC. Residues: CASSVSGGGETQYF.

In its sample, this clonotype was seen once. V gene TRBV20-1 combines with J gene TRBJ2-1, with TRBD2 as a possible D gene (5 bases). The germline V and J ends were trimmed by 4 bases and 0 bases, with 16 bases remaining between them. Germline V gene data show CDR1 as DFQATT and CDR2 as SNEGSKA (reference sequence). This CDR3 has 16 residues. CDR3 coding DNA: TGCAGTGCTAAGGGTCCGGGAAAGAGCTCCTACAATGAGCAGTTCTTC. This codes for CSAKGPGKSSYNEQFF.

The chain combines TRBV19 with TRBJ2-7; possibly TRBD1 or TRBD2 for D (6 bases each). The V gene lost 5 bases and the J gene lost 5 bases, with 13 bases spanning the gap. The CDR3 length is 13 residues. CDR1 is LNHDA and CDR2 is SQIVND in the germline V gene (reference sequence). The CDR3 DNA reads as TGTGCCAGTAGTTTCGGGGGCAACGACGAGCAGTACTTC. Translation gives CASSFGGNDEQYF.

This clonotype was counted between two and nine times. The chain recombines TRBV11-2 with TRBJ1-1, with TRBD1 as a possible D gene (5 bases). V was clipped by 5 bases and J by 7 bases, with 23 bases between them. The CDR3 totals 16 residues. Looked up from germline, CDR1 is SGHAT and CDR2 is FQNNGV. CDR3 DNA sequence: TGTGCCAGCAGCCGCGGATTCGGGGACGGAAGGGGTGAAGCTTTCTTT. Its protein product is CASSRGFGDGRGEAFF.

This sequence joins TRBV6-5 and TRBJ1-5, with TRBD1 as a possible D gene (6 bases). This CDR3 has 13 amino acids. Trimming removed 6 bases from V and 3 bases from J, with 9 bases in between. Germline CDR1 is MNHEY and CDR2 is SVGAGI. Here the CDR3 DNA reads TGTGCCAGCAGCCGGACAGCCAATCAGCCCCAGCATTTT. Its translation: CASSRTANQPQHF.

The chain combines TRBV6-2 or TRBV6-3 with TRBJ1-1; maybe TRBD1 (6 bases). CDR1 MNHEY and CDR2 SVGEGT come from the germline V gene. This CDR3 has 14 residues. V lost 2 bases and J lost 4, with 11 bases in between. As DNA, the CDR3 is TGTGCCAGCAGTTACAAGGACAGTTCCACTGAAGCTTTCTTT. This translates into CASSYKDSSTEAFF.

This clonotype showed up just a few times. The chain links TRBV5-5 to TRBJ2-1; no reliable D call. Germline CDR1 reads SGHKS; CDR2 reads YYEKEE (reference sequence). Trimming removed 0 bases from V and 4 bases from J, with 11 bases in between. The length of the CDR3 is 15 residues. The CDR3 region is CASSLGVLNYNEQFF. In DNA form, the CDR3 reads TGTGCCAGCAGCTTGGGGGTCCTAAATTACAATGAGCAGTTCTTC.

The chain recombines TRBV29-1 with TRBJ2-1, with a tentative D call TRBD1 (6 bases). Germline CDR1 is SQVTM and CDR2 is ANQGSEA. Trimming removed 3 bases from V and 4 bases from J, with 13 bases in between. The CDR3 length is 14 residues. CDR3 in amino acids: CSVEGMDRYNEQFF. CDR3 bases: TGCAGCGTTGAGGGAATGGACAGATACAATGAGCAGTTCTTC.

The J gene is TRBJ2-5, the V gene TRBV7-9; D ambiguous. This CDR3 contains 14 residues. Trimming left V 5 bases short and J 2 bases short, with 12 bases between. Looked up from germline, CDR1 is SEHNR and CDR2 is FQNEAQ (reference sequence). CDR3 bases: TGTGCCAGCAGCCTGGGAATACTTCAAGAGACCCAGTACTTC. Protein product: CASSLGILQETQYF.

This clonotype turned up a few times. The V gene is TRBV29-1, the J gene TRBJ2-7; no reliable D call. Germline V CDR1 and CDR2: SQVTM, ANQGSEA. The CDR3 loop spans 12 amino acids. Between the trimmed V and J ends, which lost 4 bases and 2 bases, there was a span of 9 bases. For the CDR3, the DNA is TGCAGCGTTGCCTACACCACCTACGAGCAGTACTTC. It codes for CSVAYTTYEQYF.

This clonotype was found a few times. In DNA form, the CDR3 reads TGTGCCTGGAGTGTGGGGGCGAGCTCCTACAATGAGCAGTTCTTC. It codes for CAWSVGASSYNEQFF. The chain joins TRBV30 to TRBJ2-1; a possible D gene is TRBD1 (6 bases). Between the trimmed V and J ends, which lost 0 bases and 0 bases, there was a span of 9 bases. In germline, CDR1 is GTSNPN, CDR2 SVGIG (reference sequence). The CDR3 extends over 15 amino acids.

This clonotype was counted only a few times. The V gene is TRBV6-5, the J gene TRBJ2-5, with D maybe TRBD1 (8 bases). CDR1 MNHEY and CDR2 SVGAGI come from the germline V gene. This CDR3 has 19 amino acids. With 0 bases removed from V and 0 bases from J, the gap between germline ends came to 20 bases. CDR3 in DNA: TGTGCCAGCAGTTACTCGATACAGGGGGAGGGGACATACCAAGAGACCCAGTACTTC. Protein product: CASSYSIQGEGTYQETQYF.

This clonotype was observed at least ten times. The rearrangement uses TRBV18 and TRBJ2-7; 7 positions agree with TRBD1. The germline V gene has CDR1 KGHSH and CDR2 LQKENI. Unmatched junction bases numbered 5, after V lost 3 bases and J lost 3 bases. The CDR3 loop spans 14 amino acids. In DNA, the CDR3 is TGTGCCAGCTCACCTGAGACAGGGTTCTACGAGCAGTACTTC. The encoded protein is CASSPETGFYEQYF.

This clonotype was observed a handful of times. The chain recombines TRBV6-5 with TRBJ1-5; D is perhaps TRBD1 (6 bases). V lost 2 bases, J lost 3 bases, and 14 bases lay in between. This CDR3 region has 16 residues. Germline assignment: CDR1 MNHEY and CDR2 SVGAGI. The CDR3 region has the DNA TGTGCCAGCAGTTACGCTCAGGACAGTGCCAATCAGCCCCAGCATTTT. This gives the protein CASSYAQDSANQPQHF.

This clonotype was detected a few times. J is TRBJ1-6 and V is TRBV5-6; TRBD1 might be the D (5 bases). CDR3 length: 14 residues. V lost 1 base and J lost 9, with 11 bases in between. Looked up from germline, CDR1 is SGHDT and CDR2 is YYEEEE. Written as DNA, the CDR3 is TGTGCCAGCAGCTTGAGACAGATAGGTTCACCCCTCCACTTT. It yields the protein CASSLRQIGSPLHF. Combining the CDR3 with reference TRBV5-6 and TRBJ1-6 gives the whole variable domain DAGVTQSPTHLIKTRGQQVTLRCSPKSGHDTVSWYQQALGQGPQFIFQYYEEEERQRGNFPDRFSGHQFPNYSSELNVNALLLGDSALYLCASSLRQIGSPLHFGNGTRLTVT.

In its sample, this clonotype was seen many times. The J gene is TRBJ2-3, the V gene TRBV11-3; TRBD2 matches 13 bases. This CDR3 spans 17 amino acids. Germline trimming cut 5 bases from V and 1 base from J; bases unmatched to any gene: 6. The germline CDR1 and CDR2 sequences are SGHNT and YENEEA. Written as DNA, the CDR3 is TGTGCCAGCAGCGAGCGGACTAGCGGGGGCCGCACAGATACGCAGTATTTT. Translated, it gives CASSERTSGGRTDTQYF.

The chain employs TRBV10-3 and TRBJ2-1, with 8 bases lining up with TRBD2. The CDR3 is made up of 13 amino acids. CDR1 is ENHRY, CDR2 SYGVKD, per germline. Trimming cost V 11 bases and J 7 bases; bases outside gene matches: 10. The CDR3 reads CAVRRTSSNEQFF. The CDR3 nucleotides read TGTGCCGTTAGAAGGACTAGCTCAAATGAGCAGTTCTTC.

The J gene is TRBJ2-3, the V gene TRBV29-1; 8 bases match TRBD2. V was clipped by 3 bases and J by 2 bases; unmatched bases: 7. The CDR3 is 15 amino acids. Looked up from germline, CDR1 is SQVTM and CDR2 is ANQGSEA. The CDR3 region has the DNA TGCAGCGTTGAGTTACCAGCGGGAGTCACAGATACGCAGTATTTT. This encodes CSVELPAGVTDTQYF.

CDR3 sequence: CAWTPGTSVYEQYF. The CDR3, as DNA: TGTGCCTGGACTCCGGGGACTAGCGTCTACGAGCAGTACTTC. V gene TRBV30 combines with J gene TRBJ2-7, with 10 bases matching TRBD2. Germline-derived CDR1 and CDR2 are GTSNPN and SVGIG (reference sequence). V was clipped by 4 bases and J by 3 bases; unmatched bases: 6. This CDR3 spans 14 amino acids.

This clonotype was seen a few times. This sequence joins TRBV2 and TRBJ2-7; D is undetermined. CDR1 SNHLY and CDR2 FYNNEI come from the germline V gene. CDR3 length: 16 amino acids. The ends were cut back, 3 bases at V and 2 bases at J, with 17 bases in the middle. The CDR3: CASSDGLGRSPYEQYF. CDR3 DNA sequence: TGTGCCAGCAGTGACGGGCTAGGGCGTAGTCCCTACGAGCAGTACTTC.

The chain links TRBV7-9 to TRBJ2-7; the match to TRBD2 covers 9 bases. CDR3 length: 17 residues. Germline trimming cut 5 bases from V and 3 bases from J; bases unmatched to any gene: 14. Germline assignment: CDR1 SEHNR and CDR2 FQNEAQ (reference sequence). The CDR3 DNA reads TGTGCCAGCAGCCGGAGTGGTAGCGGGAGCATTTACTACGAGCAGTACTTC. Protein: CASSRSGSGSIYYEQYF.

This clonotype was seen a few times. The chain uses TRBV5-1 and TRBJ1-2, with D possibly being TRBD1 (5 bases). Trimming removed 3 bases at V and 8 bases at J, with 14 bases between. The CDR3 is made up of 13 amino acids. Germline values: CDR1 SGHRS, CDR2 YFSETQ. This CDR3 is CASSSGAWPGYTF. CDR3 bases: TGCGCCAGCAGCTCCGGGGCTTGGCCGGGCTACACCTTC.

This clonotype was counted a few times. The CDR3 sequence: CASSLSPVNTEAFF. The DNA for the CDR3 is TGCGCCAGCAGCTTGTCTCCGGTGAACACTGAAGCTTTCTTT. The V gene is TRBV5-1, the J gene TRBJ1-1; D remains ambiguous. Germline CDR1 and CDR2: SGHRS and YFSETQ. The germline V and J ends were trimmed by 1 base and 0 bases, with 7 bases remaining between them. The CDR3 extends over 14 amino acids.

The CDR3 region has the DNA TGCGCCAGCAGCTTGGGGACAGGGTTTTCCTACGAGCAGTACTTC. It translates to CASSLGTGFSYEQYF. This chain joins TRBV5-1 and TRBJ2-7, with 8 bases fitting TRBD1. The CDR3 has 15 residues. The ends lost 0 bases at V and 1 base at J; junction bases unmatched: 3. CDR1 and CDR2 from the germline V gene are SGHRS and YFSETQ. The complete variable domain, with remaining parts taken from reference TRBV5-1 and TRBJ2-7, reads KAGVTQTPRYLIKTRGQQVTLSCSPISGHRSVSWYQQTPGQGLQFLFEYFSETQRNKGNFPGRFSGRQFSNSRSEMNVSTLELGDSALYLCASSLGTGFSYEQYFGPGTRLTVT.

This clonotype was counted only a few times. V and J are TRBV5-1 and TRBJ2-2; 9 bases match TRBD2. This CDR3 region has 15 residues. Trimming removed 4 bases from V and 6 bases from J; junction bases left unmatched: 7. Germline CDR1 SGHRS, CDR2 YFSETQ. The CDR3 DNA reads TGCGCCAGCAGCCCCACCGCGGGGGGGTCCGGGGAGCTGTTTTTT. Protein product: CASSPTAGGSGELFF. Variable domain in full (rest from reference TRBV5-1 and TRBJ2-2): KAGVTQTPRYLIKTRGQQVTLSCSPISGHRSVSWYQQTPGQGLQFLFEYFSETQRNKGNFPGRFSGRQFSNSRSEMNVSTLELGDSALYLCASSPTAGGSGELFFGEGSRLTVL.

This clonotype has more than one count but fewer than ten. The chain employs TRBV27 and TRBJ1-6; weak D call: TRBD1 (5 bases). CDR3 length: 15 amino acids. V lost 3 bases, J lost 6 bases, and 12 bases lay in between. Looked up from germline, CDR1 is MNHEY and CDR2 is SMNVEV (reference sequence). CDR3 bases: TGTGCCAGCAGTTTCCCAGGGTCGTTTAATTCACCCCTCCACTTT. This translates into CASSFPGSFNSPLHF.